Detailed here is one TCR beta chain. As yet, its antigen is unknown. The source of the sample is a study of T cell repertoires in ileal Crohn's disease. As for the study in general: Operated complications were stricturing disease (approximately 60%) and penetrating disease (approximately 39%). Study results and caveats: Compared with non-smokers, active smokers at surgery showed more clonal expansions.

Before sorting, lamina propria lymphocytes were separated from surgical specimens by density gradient. This CDR3 is 13 amino acids long. V shed 10 bases and J shed 4 bases, with 14 bases lying between them. The germline gives CDR1 ENHRY, CDR2 SYGVKD. This table comes from immunoSEQ multiplex PCR, and its TCRdb copy is limited to in-frame clones, with some not included. The data contain a few thousand clones, more than 75% of them seen just once; the ten biggest clones take up around 0.86%. The clonotype comes from an adult with Crohn's disease. Some clones in this sample may be carry-over from other donors' samples. The chain uses TRBV10-3 and TRBJ1-3, with D tentatively TRBD1 (6 bases). Sequences were obtained from CD4+ T cells from ileum. The chain's CDR3 is CATLPTGGNTIYF. Written as DNA, the CDR3 is TGTGCCACCCTACCGACAGGAGGAAACACCATATATTTT.